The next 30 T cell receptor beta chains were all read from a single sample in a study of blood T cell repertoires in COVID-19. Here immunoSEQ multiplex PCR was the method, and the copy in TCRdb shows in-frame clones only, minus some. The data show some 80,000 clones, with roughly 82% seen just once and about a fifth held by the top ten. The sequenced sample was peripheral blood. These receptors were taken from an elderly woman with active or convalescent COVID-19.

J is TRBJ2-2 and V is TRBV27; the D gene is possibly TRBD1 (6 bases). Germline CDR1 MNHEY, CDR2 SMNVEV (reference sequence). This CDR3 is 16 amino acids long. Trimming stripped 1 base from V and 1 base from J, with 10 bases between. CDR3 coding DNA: TGTGCCAGCAGTTTATTGGGACACGAGAACACCGGGGAGCTGTTTTTT. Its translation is CASSLLGHENTGELFF.

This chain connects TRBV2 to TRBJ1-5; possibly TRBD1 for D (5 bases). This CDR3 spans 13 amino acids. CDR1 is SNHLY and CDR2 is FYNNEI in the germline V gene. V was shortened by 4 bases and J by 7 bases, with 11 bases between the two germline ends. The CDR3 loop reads CASSGGLWQPQHF. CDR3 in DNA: TGTGCCAGCAGTGGGGGCTTATGGCAGCCCCAGCATTTT.

The CDR3 DNA is TGTGCCAGCAGTTACGACTACATAACCGGGGAGCTGTTTTTT. This codes for CASSYDYITGELFF. V and J are TRBV6-2 or TRBV6-3 and TRBJ2-2, with a weak D call TRBD2 (5 bases). The V gene's germline CDR1 is MNHEY and CDR2 SVGEGT. CDR3 length: 14 residues. The germline V and J ends were trimmed by 2 bases and 5 bases, with 9 bases remaining between them.

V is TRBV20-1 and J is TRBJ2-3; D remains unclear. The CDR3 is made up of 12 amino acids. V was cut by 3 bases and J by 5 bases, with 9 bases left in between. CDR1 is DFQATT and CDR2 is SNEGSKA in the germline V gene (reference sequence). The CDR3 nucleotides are TGCAGTGCTAGTGAGTCTTTAGATACGCAGTATTTT. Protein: CSASESLDTQYF.

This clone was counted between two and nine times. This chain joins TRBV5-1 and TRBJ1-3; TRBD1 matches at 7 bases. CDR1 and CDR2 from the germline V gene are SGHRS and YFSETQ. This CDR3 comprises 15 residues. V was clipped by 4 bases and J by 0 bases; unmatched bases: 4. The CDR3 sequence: CASSAGTVSGNTIYF. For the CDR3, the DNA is TGCGCCAGCAGCGCCGGGACAGTCTCTGGAAACACCATATATTTT.

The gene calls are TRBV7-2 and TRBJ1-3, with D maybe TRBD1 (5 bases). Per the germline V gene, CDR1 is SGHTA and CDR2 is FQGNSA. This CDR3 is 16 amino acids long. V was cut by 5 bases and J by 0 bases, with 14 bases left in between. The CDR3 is CASSPDRPDSGNTIYF. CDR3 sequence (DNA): TGTGCCAGCAGCCCCGACAGACCCGACTCTGGAAACACCATATATTTT.

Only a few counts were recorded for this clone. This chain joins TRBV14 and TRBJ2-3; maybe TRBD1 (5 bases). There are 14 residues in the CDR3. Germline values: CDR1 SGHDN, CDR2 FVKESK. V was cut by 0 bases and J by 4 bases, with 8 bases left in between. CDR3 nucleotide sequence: TGTGCCAGCAGCCAAGATCAGGGTGCAGATACGCAGTATTTT. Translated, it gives CASSQDQGADTQYF.

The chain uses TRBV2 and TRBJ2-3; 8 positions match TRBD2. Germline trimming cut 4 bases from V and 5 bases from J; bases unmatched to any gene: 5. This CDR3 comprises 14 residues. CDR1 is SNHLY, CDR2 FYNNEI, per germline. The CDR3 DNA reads TGTGCCAGCAGTGCTCAGCGGGGGATAGATACGCAGTATTTT. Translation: CASSAQRGIDTQYF. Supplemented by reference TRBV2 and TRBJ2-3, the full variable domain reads EPEVTQTPSHQVTQMGQEVILRCVPISNHLYFYWYRQILGQKVEFLVSFYNNEISEKSEIFDDQFSVERPDGSNFTLKIRSTKLEDSAMYFCASSAQRGIDTQYFGPGTRLTVL.

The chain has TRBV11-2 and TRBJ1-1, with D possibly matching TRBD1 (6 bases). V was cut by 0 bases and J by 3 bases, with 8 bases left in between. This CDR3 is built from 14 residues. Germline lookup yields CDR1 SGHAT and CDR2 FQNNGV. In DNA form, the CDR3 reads TGTGCCAGCAGCTTAGATCCAGGGGACACTGAAGCTTTCTTT. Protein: CASSLDPGDTEAFF.

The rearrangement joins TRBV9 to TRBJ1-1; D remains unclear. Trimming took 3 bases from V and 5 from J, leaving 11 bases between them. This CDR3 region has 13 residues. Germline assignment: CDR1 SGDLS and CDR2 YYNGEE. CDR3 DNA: TGTGCCAGCAGCGAGGGAGCAGATACTGAAGCTTTCTTT. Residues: CASSEGADTEAFF.

CDR3 DNA sequence: TGTGCCAGCACCCAACAGGGGGTAGTCAGCGAGCAGTTCTTC. This codes for CASTQQGVVSEQFF. This sequence joins TRBV28 and TRBJ2-1, with 8 positions matching TRBD1. The J segment lost 10 bases and the V segment lost 7 bases, leaving 12 bases of the junction unmatched. The CDR3 contains 14 residues. Germline CDR1 reads MDHEN; CDR2 reads SYDVKM. Full variable domain (remainder filled in from reference TRBV28 and TRBJ2-1): DVKVTQSSRYLVKRTGEKVFLECVQDMDHENMFWYRQDPGLGLRLIYFSYDVKMKEKGDIPEGYSVSREKKERFSLILESASTNQTSMYLCASTQQGVVSEQFFGPGTRLTVL.

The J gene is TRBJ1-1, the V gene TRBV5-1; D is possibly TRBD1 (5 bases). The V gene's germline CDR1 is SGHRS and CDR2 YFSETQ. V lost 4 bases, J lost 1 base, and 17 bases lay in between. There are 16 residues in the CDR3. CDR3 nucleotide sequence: TGCGCCAGCAGCGGAGTAGGAACCCAGGGGAACACTGAAGCTTTCTTT. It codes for CASSGVGTQGNTEAFF.

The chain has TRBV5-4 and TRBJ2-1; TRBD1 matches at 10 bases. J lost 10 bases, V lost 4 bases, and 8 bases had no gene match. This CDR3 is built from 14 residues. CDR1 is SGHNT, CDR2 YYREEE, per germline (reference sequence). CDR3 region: CASSLRQGAGEQFF. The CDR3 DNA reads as TGTGCCAGCAGCCTCAGACAGGGGGCGGGAGAGCAGTTCTTC.

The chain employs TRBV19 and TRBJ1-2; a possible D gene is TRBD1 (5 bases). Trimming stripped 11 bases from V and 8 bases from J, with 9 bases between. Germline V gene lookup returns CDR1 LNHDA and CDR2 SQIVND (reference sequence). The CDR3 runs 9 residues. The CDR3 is CAGQGGYTF. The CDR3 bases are TGTGCCGGACAAGGAGGCTACACCTTC.

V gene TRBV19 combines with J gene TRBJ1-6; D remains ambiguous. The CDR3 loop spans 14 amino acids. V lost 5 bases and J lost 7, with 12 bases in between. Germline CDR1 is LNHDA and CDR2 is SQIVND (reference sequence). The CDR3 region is CASSPRENNSPLHF. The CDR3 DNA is TGTGCCAGTAGTCCCCGGGAGAACAATTCACCCCTCCACTTT.

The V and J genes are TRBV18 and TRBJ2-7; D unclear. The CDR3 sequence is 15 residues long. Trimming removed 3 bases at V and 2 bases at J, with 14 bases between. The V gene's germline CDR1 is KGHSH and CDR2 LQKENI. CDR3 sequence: CASSPNSVSPYEQYF. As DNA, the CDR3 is TGTGCCAGCTCACCCAACTCTGTTTCTCCCTACGAGCAGTACTTC.

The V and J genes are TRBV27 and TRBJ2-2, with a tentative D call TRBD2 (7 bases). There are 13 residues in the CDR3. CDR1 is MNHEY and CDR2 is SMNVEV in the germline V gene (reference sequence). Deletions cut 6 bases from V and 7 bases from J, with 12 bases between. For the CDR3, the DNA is TGTGCCAGCAGACGGGGGGCTGGCGGGGAGCTGTTTTTT. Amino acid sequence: CASRRGAGGELFF.

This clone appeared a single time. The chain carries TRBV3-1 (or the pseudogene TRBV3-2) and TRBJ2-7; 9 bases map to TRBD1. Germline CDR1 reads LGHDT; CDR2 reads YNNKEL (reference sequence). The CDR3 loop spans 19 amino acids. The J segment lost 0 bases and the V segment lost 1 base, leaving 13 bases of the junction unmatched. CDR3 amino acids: CASSQGVPFGTGSSYEQYF. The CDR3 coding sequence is TGTGCCAGCAGCCAAGGTGTCCCTTTTGGGACAGGGTCCTCCTACGAGCAGTACTTC.

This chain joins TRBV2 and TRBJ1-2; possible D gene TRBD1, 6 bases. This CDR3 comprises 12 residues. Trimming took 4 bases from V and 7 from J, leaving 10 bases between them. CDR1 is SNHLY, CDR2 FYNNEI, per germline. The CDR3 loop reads CASSAGGAGYTF. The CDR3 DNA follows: TGTGCCAGCAGTGCGGGGGGCGCTGGCTACACCTTC.

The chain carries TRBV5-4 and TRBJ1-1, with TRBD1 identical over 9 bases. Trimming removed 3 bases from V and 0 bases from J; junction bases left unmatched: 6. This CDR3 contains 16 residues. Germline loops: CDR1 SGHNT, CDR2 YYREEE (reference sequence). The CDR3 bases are TGTGCCAGCAGCTCAGGACAGGGGTTATTGAACACTGAAGCTTTCTTT. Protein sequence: CASSSGQGLLNTEAFF. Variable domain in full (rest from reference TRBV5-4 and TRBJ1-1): ETGVTQSPTHLIKTRGQQVTLRCSSQSGHNTVSWYQQALGQGPQFIFQYYREEENGRGNFPPRFSGLQFPNYSSELNVNALELDDSALYLCASSSGQGLLNTEAFFGQGTRLTVV.

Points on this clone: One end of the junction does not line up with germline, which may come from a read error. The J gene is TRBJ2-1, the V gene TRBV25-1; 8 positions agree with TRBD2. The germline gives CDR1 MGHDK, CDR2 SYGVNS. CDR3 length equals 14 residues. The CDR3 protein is CASSFGGAYDEQFF. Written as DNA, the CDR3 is TGTGCCAGCAGTTTCGGGGGGGCCTACGATGAGCAGTTCTTC.

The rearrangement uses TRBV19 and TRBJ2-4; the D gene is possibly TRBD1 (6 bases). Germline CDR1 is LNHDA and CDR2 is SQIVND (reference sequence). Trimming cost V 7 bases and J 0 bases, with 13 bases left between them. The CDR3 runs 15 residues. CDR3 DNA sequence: TGTGCCAGTACCTCAGGGGTACTAGCCAAAAACATTCAGTACTTC. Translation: CASTSGVLAKNIQYF.

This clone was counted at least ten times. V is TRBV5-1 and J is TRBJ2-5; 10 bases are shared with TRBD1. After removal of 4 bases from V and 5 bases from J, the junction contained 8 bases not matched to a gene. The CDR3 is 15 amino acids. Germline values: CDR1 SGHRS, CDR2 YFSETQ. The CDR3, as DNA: TGCGCCAGCAGCGCCCCGGGACAGGGGTACGAGACCCAGTACTTC. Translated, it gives CASSAPGQGYETQYF.

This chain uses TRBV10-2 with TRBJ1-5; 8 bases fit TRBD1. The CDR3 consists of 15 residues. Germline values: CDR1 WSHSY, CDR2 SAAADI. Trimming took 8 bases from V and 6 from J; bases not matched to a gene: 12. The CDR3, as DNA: TGCGCCAGCGCCCGGACAGGGTCGGTTGTTCAGCCCCAGCATTTT. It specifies CASARTGSVVQPQHF.

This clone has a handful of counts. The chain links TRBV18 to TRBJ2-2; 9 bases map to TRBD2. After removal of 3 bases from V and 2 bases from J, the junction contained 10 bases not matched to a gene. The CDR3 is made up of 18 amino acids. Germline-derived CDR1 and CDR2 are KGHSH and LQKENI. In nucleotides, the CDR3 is TGTGCCAGCTCACCCGACCTTAGCGGGGGCCATAACACCGGGGAGCTGTTTTTT. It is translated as CASSPDLSGGHNTGELFF.

The CDR3 loop is CASSLSPTGDTQYF. CDR3 DNA sequence: TGTGCCAGCAGCTTAAGTCCTACCGGAGATACGCAGTATTTT. The chain is built from TRBV11-3 and TRBJ2-3; D uncertain. The germline V gene encodes CDR1 SGHNT and CDR2 YENEEA. The CDR3 spans 14 residues. Trimming pared 2 bases from V and 5 bases from J, leaving 11 bases between.

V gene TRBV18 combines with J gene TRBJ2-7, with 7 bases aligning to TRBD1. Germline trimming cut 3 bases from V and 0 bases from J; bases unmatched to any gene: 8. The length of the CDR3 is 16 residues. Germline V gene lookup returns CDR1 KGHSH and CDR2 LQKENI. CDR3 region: CASSPMGRDSSYEQYF. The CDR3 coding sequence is TGTGCCAGCTCACCGATGGGCCGGGACAGCTCCTACGAGCAGTACTTC.

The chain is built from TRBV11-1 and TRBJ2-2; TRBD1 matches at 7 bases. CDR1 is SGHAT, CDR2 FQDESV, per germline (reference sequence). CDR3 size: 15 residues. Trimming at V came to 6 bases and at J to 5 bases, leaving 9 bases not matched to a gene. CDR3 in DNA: TGTGCCAGCAGTCGAGAACAGGGGATTACCGGGGAGCTGTTTTTT. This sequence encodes CASSREQGITGELFF.

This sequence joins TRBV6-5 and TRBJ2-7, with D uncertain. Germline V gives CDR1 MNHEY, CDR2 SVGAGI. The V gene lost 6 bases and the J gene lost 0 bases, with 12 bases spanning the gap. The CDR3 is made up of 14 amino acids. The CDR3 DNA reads TGTGCCAGCAGGAGGTCCGGAGACTCCTACGAGCAGTACTTC. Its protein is CASRRSGDSYEQYF.

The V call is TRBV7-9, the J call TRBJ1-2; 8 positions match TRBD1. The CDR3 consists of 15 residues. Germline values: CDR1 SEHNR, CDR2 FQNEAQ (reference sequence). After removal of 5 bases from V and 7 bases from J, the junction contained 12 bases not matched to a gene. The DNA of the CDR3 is TGTGCCAGCAGCAGCACGACAGGGGTCGGATTTGGCTACACCTTC. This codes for CASSSTTGVGFGYTF.